This TCR beta chain was sequenced in a study of blood T cell repertoires in COVID-19. Study information: Samples of COVID-19 (acute and convalescent) were obtained from the United States, Italy and Spain. T cells, B-cell-depleted T cells, or PBMCs provided the cDNA or gDNA that served as material.

The authors' processing: Nucleated cell number was recorded as an estimate derived from reference gene primer amplification. Some clones are missing from TCRdb's copy, which holds only in-frame ones; the method was immunoSEQ multiplex PCR. D and trimming were read from the DNA, whereas the V and J calls and clone size are those reported in that table. The table lists about 59,000 clones, around 70% of them singletons, with about 15% in the top ten. Germline V gene sequence: CDR1 SGHTA, CDR2 FQGTGA. The CDR3 covers 12 residues. Trimming removed 3 bases at V and 4 bases at J, with 6 bases between. The sequencing sample was made of peripheral blood. The receptor was derived from a woman aged 65 to 85 with acute or convalescent COVID-19. The chain joins TRBV7-3 to TRBJ2-5; D unclear. CDR3 coding DNA: TGTGCCAGCAGCTTGAGTGGAGAGACCCAGTACTTC. Its translation: CASSLSGETQYF.